The clone carrying this TCR beta chain has more than one count but fewer than ten. Its specificity is unknown. This specimen comes from a study of CD8 T cells in ankylosing spondylitis. Whole-study results and caveats: Earlier authors reported some of these motif variants in reactive arthritis synovial fluid and blood. Made up of about eight highly homologous variants, a TCR beta motif appeared characteristic of ankylosing spondylitis blood. Reportedly, significant enrichment of disease-linked clones occurred in matched ankylosing spondylitis synovial fluid.

Libraries for TCR beta were made by quantitative 5'-RACE with molecular barcodes. TCRdb re-called the 5' RACE reads with MiXCR, one entry per CDR3 protein. The data show 200,000 to 300,000 distinct CDR3 sequences, 32% seen once. Sequenced sample: blood, either unsorted or a sorted T cell fraction (not recorded which). The TCR was taken from a male donor with ankylosing spondylitis or in good health (not recorded which).

CDR3 protein: CSSVEGNTGELFF. The CDR3 DNA reads as TGCAGTTCCGTGGAGGGTAACACCGGGGAGCTGTTTTTT. J is TRBJ2-2 and V is TRBV29-1; D is perhaps TRBD2 (6 bases). Germline V lookup: CDR1 SQVTM, CDR2 ANQGSEA. The CDR3 contains 13 residues.